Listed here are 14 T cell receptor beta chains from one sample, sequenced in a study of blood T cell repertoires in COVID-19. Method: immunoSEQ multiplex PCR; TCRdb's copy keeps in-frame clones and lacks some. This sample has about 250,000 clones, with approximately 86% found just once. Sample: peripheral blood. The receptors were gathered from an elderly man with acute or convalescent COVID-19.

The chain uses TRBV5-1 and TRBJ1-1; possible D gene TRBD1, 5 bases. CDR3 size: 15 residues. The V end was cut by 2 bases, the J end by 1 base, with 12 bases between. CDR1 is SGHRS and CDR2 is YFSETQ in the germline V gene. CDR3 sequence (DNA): TGCGCCAGCAGCTTAAATACAGGAAAGAACACTGAAGCTTTCTTT. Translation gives CASSLNTGKNTEAFF.

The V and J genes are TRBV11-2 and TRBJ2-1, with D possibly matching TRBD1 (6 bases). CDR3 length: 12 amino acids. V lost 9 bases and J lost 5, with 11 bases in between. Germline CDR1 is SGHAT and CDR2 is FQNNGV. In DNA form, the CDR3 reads TGTGCCAGTGCGACAGGTGACAATGAGCAGTTCTTC. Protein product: CASATGDNEQFF.

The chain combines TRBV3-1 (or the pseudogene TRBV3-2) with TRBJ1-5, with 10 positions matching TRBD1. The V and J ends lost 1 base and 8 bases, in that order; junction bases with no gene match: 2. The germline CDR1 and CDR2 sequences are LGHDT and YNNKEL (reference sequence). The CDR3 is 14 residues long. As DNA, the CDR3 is TGTGCCAGCAGCCAAGGACAGGGGGCGAAGCCCCAGCATTTT. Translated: CASSQGQGAKPQHF.

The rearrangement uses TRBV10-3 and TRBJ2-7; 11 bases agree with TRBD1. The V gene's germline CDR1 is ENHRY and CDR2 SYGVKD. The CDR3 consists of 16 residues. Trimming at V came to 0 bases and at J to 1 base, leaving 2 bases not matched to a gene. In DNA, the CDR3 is TGTGCCATCAGTGAGTCGGACAGGGGGCTTTCCTACGAGCAGTACTTC. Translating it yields CAISESDRGLSYEQYF.

This chain's CDR3 is CASRLAGPNYEQYF. The CDR3 coding sequence is TGCGCCAGTCGACTTGCGGGACCTAACTACGAGCAGTACTTC. V and J are TRBV10-2 and TRBJ2-7; D might be TRBD2 (6 bases). Trimming removed 9 bases from V and 3 bases from J, with 18 bases in between. Per the germline V gene, CDR1 is WSHSY and CDR2 is SAAADI. CDR3 length equals 14 residues.

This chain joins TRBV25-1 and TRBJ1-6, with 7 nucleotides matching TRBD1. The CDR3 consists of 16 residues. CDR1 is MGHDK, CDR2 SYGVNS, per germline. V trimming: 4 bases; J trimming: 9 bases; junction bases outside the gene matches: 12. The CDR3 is CASSASNRGRGSPLHF. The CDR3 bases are TGTGCCAGCAGTGCCTCAAACAGGGGCCGGGGTTCACCCCTCCACTTT.

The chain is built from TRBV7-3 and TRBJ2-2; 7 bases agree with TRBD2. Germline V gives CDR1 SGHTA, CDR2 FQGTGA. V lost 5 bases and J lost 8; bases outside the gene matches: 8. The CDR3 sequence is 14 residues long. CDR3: CASSPRGVTGELFF. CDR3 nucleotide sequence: TGTGCCAGCAGCCCCCGGGGGGTAACTGGGGAGCTGTTTTTT.

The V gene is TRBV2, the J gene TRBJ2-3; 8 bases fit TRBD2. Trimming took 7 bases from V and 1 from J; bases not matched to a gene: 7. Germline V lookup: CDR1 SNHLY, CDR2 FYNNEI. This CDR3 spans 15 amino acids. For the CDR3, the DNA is TGTGCCAGCAAGACTAGCGAGGTTGGCACAGATACGCAGTATTTT. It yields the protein CASKTSEVGTDTQYF.

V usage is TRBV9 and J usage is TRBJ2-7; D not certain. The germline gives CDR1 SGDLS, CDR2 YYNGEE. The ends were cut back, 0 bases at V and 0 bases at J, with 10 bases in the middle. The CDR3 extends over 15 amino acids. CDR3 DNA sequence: TGTGCCAGCAGCGTAGGTTCTGTTAGCTCCTACGAGCAGTACTTC. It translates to CASSVGSVSSYEQYF.

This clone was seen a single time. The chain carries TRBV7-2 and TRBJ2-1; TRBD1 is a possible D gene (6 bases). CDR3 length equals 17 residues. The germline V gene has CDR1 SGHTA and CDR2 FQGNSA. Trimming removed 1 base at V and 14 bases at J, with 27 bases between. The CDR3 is CASSLVSTGQPHPREFF. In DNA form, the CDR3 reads TGTGCCAGCAGCTTAGTATCCACAGGGCAACCACACCCACGAGAGTTCTTC.

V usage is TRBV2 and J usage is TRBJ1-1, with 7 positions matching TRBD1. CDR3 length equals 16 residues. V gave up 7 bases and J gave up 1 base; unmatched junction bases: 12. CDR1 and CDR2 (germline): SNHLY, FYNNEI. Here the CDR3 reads CASIVETGPGNTEAFF. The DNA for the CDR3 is TGTGCCAGCATAGTCGAGACAGGGCCAGGGAACACTGAAGCTTTCTTT.

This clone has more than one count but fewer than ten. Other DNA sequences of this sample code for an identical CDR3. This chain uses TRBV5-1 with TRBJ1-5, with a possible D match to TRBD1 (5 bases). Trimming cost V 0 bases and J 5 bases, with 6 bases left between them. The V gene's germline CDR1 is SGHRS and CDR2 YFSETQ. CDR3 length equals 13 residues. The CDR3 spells CASSLGGDQPQHF. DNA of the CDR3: TGCGCCAGCAGCTTGGGGGGGGATCAGCCCCAGCATTTT. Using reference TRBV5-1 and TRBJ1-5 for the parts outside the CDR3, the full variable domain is KAGVTQTPRYLIKTRGQQVTLSCSPISGHRSVSWYQQTPGQGLQFLFEYFSETQRNKGNFPGRFSGRQFSNSRSEMNVSTLELGDSALYLCASSLGGDQPQHFGDGTRLSIL.

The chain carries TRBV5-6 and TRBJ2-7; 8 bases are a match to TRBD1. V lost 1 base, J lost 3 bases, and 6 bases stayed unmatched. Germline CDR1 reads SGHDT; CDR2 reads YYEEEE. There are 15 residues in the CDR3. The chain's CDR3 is CASSLFGQGHYEQYF. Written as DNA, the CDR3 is TGTGCCAGCAGCTTGTTCGGACAGGGACACTACGAGCAGTACTTC. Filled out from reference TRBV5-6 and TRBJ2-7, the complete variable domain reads DAGVTQSPTHLIKTRGQQVTLRCSPKSGHDTVSWYQQALGQGPQFIFQYYEEEERQRGNFPDRFSGHQFPNYSSELNVNALLLGDSALYLCASSLFGQGHYEQYFGPGTRLTVT.

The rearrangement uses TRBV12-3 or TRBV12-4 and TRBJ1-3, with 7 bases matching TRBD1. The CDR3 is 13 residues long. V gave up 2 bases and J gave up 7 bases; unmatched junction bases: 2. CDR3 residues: CASSLTTGNTIYF. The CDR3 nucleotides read TGTGCCAGCAGTTTAACGACAGGGAACACCATATATTTT.